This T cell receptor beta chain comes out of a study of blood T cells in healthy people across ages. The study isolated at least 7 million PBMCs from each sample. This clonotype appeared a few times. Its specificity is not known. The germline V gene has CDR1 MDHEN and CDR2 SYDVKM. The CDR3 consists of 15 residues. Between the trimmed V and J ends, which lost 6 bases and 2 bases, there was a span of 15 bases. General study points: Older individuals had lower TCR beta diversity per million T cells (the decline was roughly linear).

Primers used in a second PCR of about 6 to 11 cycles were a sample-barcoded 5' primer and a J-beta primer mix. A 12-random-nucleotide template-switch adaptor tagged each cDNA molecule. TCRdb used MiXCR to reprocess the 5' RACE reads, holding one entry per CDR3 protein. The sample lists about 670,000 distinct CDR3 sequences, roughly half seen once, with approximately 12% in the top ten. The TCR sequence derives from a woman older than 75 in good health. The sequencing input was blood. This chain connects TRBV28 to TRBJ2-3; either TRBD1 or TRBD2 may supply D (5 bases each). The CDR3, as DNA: TGTGCCAGCAGCTCCTGGGACGGAGTCACAGATACGCAGTATTTT. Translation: CASSSWDGVTDTQYF.